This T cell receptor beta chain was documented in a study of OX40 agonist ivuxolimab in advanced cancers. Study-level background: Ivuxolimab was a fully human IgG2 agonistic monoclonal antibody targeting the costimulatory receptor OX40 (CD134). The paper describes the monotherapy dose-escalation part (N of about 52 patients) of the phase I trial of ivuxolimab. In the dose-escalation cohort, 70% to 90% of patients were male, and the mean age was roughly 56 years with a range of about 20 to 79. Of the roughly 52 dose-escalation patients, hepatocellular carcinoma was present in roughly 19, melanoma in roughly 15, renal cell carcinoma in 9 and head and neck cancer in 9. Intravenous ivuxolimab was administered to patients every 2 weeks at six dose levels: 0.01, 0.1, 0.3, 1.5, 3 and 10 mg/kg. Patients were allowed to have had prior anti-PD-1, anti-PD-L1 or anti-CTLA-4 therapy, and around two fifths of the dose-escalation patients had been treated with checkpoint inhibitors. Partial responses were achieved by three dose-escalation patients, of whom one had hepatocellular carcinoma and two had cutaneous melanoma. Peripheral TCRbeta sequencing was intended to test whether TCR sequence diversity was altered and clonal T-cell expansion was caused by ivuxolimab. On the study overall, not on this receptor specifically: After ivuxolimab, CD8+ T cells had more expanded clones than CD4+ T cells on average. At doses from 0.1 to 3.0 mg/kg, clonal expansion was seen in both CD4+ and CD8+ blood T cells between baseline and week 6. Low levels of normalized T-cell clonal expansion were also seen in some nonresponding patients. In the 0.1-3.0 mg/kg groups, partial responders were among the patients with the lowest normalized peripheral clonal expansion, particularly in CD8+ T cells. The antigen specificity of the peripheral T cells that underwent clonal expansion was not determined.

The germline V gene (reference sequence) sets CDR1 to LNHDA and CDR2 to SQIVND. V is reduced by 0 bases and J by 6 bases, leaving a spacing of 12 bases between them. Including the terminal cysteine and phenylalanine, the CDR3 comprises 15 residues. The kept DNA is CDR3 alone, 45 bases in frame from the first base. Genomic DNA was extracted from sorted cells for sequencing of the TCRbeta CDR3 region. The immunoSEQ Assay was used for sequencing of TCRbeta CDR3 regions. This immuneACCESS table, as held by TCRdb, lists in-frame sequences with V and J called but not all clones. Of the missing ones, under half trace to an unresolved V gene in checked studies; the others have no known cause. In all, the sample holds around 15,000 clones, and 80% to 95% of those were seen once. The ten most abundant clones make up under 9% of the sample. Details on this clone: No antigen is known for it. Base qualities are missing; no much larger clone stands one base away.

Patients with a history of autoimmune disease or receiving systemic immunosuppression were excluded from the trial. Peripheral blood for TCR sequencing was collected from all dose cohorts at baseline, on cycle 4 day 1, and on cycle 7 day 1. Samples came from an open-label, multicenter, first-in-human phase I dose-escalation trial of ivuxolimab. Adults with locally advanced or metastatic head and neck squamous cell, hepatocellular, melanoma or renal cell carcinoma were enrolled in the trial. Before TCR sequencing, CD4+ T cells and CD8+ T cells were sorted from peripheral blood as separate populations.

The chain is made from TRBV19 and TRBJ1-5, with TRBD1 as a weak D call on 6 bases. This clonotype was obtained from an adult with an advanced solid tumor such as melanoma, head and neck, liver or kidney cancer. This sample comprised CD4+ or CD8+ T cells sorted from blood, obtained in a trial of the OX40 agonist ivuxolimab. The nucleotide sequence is TGTGCCAGTAGTATAGATCAGGGGATAGGTCAGCCCCAGCATTTT. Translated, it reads CASSIDQGIGQPQHF.